The next 3 T cell receptor beta chains were all read from a single sample in a study of OX40 agonist ivuxolimab in advanced cancers. Clones were read by immunoSEQ multiplex PCR, and TCRdb kept only the in-frame ones, dropping some. This sample carries 75,000 to 90,000 clones, approximately 90% of them seen once, and the ten largest clones take roughly 1.1%. The sample was CD4+ or CD8+ T cells sorted from blood, taken in a trial of the OX40 agonist ivuxolimab. Receptor source: an adult with an advanced solid tumor such as melanoma, head and neck, liver or kidney cancer.

This chain connects TRBV5-4 to TRBJ1-2, with D possibly TRBD1 on 6 matching bases. V shed 4 bases and J shed 8 bases, with 21 bases lying between them. CDR1 and CDR2 (germline): SGHNT, YYREEE (reference sequence). The CDR3 has 15 amino acids. DNA for the CDR3: TGTGCCAGCAGCCCCCAGGGGCCCGCTCCGGACGGCTACACCTTC. This gives the protein CASSPQGPAPDGYTF. Together with reference TRBV5-4 and TRBJ1-2, the CDR3 gives the full variable domain: ETGVTQSPTHLIKTRGQQVTLRCSSQSGHNTVSWYQQALGQGPQFIFQYYREEENGRGNFPPRFSGLQFPNYSSELNVNALELDDSALYLCASSPQGPAPDGYTFGSGTRLTVV.

The rearrangement joins TRBV18 to TRBJ2-5; D unresolved. In germline, CDR1 is KGHSH, CDR2 LQKENI. With 4 bases removed from V and 2 bases from J, the gap between germline ends came to 8 bases. The length of the CDR3 is 13 residues. The CDR3 region is CASSQQDQETQYF. CDR3 in DNA: TGTGCCAGCTCACAGCAGGATCAAGAGACCCAGTACTTC. Filled out from reference TRBV18 and TRBJ2-5, the complete variable domain reads NAGVMQNPRHLVRRRGQEARLRCSPMKGHSHVYWYRQLPEEGLKFMVYLQKENIIDESGMPKERFSAEFPKEGPSILRIQQVVRGDSAAYFCASSQQDQETQYFGPGTRLLVL.

The J gene is TRBJ2-7, the V gene TRBV5-1, with 7 bases aligning to TRBD1. The CDR3 totals 14 residues. Looked up from germline, CDR1 is SGHRS and CDR2 is YFSETQ. Trimming cost V 2 bases and J 5 bases; bases outside gene matches: 7. Here the CDR3 DNA reads TGCGCCAGCAGCTTAGGAATGACAGGGAACGAGCAGTACTTC. Its translation is CASSLGMTGNEQYF.